This TCR beta chain was captured by sequencing in a study of T cell changes during pregnancy in multiple sclerosis. The assay was immunoSEQ multiplex PCR, and TCRdb's table has in-frame clones only and misses some. The sample shows about 30,000 clones, 80% to 90% of them seen only once. Losses at the gene ends were 3 bases for V and 1 base for J; bases not matched to a gene: 7. Germline-derived CDR1 and CDR2 are SGHRS and YFSETQ. The CDR3 is made up of 18 amino acids. The source material was CD8+ T cells from peripheral blood mononuclear cells, sampled in the second trimester of pregnancy. The chain uses TRBV5-1 and TRBJ2-3; 14 bases map to TRBD2. The sequence came from a female donor with multiple sclerosis, enrolled in a pregnancy study. The CDR3 region is CASSSGLAGGFGTDTQYF. The CDR3 DNA sequence: TGCGCCAGCAGCTCAGGACTAGCGGGAGGATTTGGCACAGATACGCAGTATTTT.